The 24 T cell receptor beta chains listed next were all sequenced from one sample in a study of T cells expressing NK-cell markers. From the 5' RACE reads, TCRdb lists one entry per CDR3 protein and no DNA. The sample totals 200,000 to 300,000 distinct CDR3 sequences. What was sequenced was blood T cells: a sorted CD56 or NKG2C T cell subset, CD4+ or CD8+ T cells, or bulk PBMC T cells (not recorded which). These receptors originate from a woman between 18 and 70 years old in good health.

The V and J genes are TRBV7-8 and TRBJ1-6; the TRBD1 assignment by TCRdb is unverifiable without DNA. This CDR3 spans 14 amino acids. Germline values: CDR1 SGHVS, CDR2 FQNEAQ. CDR3 region: CASSSRDSSSPLHF.

The chain links TRBV5-1 to TRBJ2-2. The CDR3 length is 16 residues. In germline, CDR1 is SGHRS, CDR2 YFSETQ. CDR3 residues: CASSLPRDPNTGELFF.

The rearrangement uses TRBV6-2 or TRBV6-3 and TRBJ2-3. CDR1 is MNHEY and CDR2 is SVGEGT in the germline V gene. This CDR3 contains 14 residues. The CDR3 here is CASNLGRPVDTQYF.

The CDR3 region is CASSELRPSGRNEQFF. The chain recombines TRBV25-1 with TRBJ2-1; TCRdb's D gene call, TRBD2, goes unchecked for lack of DNA. Germline V gene data show CDR1 as MGHDK and CDR2 as SYGVNS. This CDR3 comprises 16 residues.

The chain links TRBV20-1 to TRBJ2-3; no DNA is available, so the TRBD1 call from TCRdb remains unchecked. This CDR3 has 13 amino acids. Germline V lookup: CDR1 DFQATT, CDR2 SNEGSKA (reference sequence). CDR3 residues: CSARQQGRDTQYF.

This chain uses TRBV20-1 with TRBJ2-3; the D call from TCRdb, TRBD2, cannot be confirmed without DNA. The length of the CDR3 is 15 residues. Looked up from germline, CDR1 is DFQATT and CDR2 is SNEGSKA (reference sequence). CDR3 protein: CSAPRLAGAGDTQYF.

This rearrangement joins TRBV20-1 to TRBJ1-6. The CDR3 extends over 13 amino acids. CDR1 DFQATT and CDR2 SNEGSKA come from the germline V gene (reference sequence). This CDR3 reads CSARTLDNSPLHF.

V usage is TRBV5-4 and J usage is TRBJ1-4; the TCRdb D gene call, TRBD1, has no DNA to confirm it. There are 15 residues in the CDR3. Per germline, CDR1 SGHNT and CDR2 YYREEE (reference sequence). CDR3 amino acids: CASSLEGVRKEKLFF.

The chain combines TRBV5-1 with TRBJ1-1; TCRdb outputs TRBD1, but without DNA this stays unchecked. The CDR3 length is 15 residues. Looked up from germline, CDR1 is SGHRS and CDR2 is YFSETQ. CDR3 sequence: CASSLVVRGETEAFF.

CDR3: CASSSSGGITPGELFF. This chain joins TRBV7-8 and TRBJ2-2; lacking DNA, the TRBD2 call made by TCRdb goes unchecked. Germline values: CDR1 SGHVS, CDR2 FQNEAQ. The CDR3 contains 16 residues.

The J gene is TRBJ2-1, the V gene TRBV18. CDR3 length: 12 amino acids. Germline-derived CDR1 and CDR2 are KGHSH and LQKENI. The CDR3 reads CASSPPGYPQFF.

The rearrangement joins TRBV6-5 to TRBJ1-5. From germline, CDR1 is MNHEY and CDR2 SVGAGI. The CDR3 has 16 amino acids. This chain's CDR3 is CASSIQSGRRNQPQHF.

The chain couples TRBV20-1 to TRBJ2-1; TCRdb's D gene call, TRBD2, goes unchecked for lack of DNA. The CDR3 runs to 16 residues. Germline CDR1 is DFQATT and CDR2 is SNEGSKA (reference sequence). Here the CDR3 reads CSARSTTSGSGNEQFF.

V and J are TRBV7-2 and TRBJ2-5. Germline CDR1 SGHTA, CDR2 FQGNSA. The CDR3 has 15 amino acids. CDR3 residues: CASSLVVGSQETQYF.

This chain links TRBV11-2 with TRBJ2-1; the TCRdb call, TRBD2, lacks DNA for checking. The CDR3 loop spans 15 amino acids. CDR1 and CDR2 from the germline V gene are SGHAT and FQNNGV. The CDR3 reads CASSGEGLAGREHFF.

This sequence joins TRBV29-1 and TRBJ2-3; TCRdb picks TRBD1, but there is no DNA to check that call. CDR1 is SQVTM, CDR2 ANQGSEA, per germline. The CDR3 sequence is 11 residues long. CDR3 sequence reads: CSGDDTDTQYF.

V gene TRBV11-2 combines with J gene TRBJ1-3. The CDR3 has 13 amino acids. Germline loops: CDR1 SGHAT, CDR2 FQNNGV. CDR3 loop: CASSLVPGNTIYF.

The rearrangement uses TRBV29-1 and TRBJ1-1; the TRBD1 assignment by TCRdb is unverifiable without DNA. CDR1 is SQVTM, CDR2 ANQGSEA, per germline. This CDR3 comprises 13 residues. Here the CDR3 reads CSARTGPNTEAFF.

This chain links TRBV3-1 with TRBJ1-2; the TCRdb call, TRBD1, lacks DNA for checking. Per germline, CDR1 LGHDT and CDR2 YNNKEL (reference sequence). This CDR3 spans 13 amino acids. CDR3 protein: CASSQVVQEGYTF.

The V gene is TRBV12-3 or TRBV12-4, the J gene TRBJ2-7; there is no DNA to check the TCRdb D call of TRBD2. The CDR3 loop spans 15 amino acids. The CDR3 here is CASTMGLAENYEQYF.

This chain uses TRBV7-2 with TRBJ2-2. Germline assignment: CDR1 SGHTA and CDR2 FQGNSA. The CDR3 is 12 amino acids. The CDR3 protein is CASSLTSGELFF. The full variable domain, its missing parts supplied by reference TRBV7-2 and TRBJ2-2, is GAGVSQSPSNKVTEKGKDVELRCDPISGHTALYWYRQSLGQGLEFLIYFQGNSAPDKSGLPSDRFSAERTGGSVSTLTIQRTQQEDSAVYLCASSLTSGELFFGEGSRLTVL.

This rearrangement joins TRBV12-3 or TRBV12-4 to TRBJ2-4; TCRdb gives TRBD1 as the D gene, but with no DNA this cannot be confirmed. The CDR3 totals 15 residues. CDR3 residues: CASRRQGLAKNIQYF.

The chain joins TRBV7-9 to TRBJ2-1; TCRdb reports TRBD2, a call that lacks DNA to check it against. CDR3 length: 15 amino acids. CDR1 and CDR2 from the germline V gene are SEHNR and FQNEAQ (reference sequence). The CDR3 region is CASRTGTSGGNEQFF.

The chain has TRBV18 and TRBJ2-7. Germline loops: CDR1 KGHSH, CDR2 LQKENI. This CDR3 contains 11 residues. The CDR3 is CASSPKYEQYF.